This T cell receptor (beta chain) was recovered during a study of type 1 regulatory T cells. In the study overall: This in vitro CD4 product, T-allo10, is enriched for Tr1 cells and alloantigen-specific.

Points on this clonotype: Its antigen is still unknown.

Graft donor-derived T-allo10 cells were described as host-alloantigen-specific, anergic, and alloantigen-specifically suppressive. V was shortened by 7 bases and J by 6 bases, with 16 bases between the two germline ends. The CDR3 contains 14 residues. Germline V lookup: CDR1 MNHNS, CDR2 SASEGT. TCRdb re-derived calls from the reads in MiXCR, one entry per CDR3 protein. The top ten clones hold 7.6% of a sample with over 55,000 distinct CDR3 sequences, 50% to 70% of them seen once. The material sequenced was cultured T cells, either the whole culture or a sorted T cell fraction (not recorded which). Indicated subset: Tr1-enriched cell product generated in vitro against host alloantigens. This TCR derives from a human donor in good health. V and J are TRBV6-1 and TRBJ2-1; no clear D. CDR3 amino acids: CASTFQGASNEQFF. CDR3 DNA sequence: TGTGCCAGCACGTTCCAAGGAGCTAGCAATGAGCAGTTCTTC.